Listed below are T cell receptor beta chains from one sample, sequenced in a study of shared clonotypes between healthy human individuals. The protocol was immunoSEQ multiplex PCR, while the TCRdb copy is restricted to in-frame clones and leaves out a portion. The table shows over 2 million clones, with 85% to 95% occurring only once. Sequenced sample: naive CD4+ T cells sorted from blood. These receptors originate from a man between 18 and 29 years old in good health. Both conserved end residues are part of each CDR3. Each record gives: D gene, clone size, J gene, V gene, CDR3 DNA, CDR3 protein. D genes are given only for firm matches. Where a row states a size, it is once, few, many or the class of an expanded clone; other rows omit it.

TRBD2,NA,TRBJ2-1,TRBV2,TGTGCCAGCAGGACCCGGGGGCGACTAGCGGGATACAATGAGCAGTTCTTC,CASRTRGRLAGYNEQFF
TRBD1,NA,TRBJ2-3,TRBV6-1,TGTGCCAGCAGTGATCGGGACAGACCCACAGATACGCAGTATTTT,CASSDRDRPTDTQYF
NA,NA,TRBJ1-1,TRBV7-3,TGTGCCAGCAGCTTAACGCTGGGGGAGAACACTGAAGCTTTCTTT,CASSLTLGENTEAFF
TRBD1,NA,TRBJ1-1,TRBV6-5,TGTGCCAGCACCGGACAGGGGGCGAACACTGAAGCTTTCTTT,CASTGQGANTEAFF
TRBD1,NA,TRBJ2-5,TRBV5-1,TGCGCCAGCAATTTAGGGACAGGGCAAGAGACCCAGTACTTC,CASNLGTGQETQYF
NA,NA,TRBJ1-1,TRBV9,TGTGCCAGCAGCGTAGAGACGAACACTGAAGCTTTCTTT,CASSVETNTEAFF
NA,NA,TRBJ2-2,TRBV6-5,TGTGCCAGCAACGGGAACACCGGGGAGCTGTTTTTT,CASNGNTGELFF
NA,NA,TRBJ1-5,TRBV6-1,TGTGCCAGCAGTGAACAGGAAGGACAGCCCCAGCATTTT,CASSEQEGQPQHF
NA,many,TRBJ1-2,TRBV11-2,TGTGCCAGCAGCTTAGGAGCAGGGAACTATGGCTACACCTTC,CASSLGAGNYGYTF
NA,NA,TRBJ2-2,TRBV7-3,TGTGCCAGCAGCTTTGGCGGGGCGAACACCGGGGAGCTGTTTTTT,CASSFGGANTGELFF
NA,NA,TRBJ2-5,TRBV6-5,TGTGCCAGCAGTTCTCCCAAAAGGTGGACCCAGTACTTC,CASSSPKRWTQYF
TRBD1,NA,TRBJ2-7,TRBV27,TGTGCCAGCAGTTCCCGGACAGGGGTGGCCTACGAGCAGTACTTC,CASSSRTGVAYEQYF
TRBD1,NA,TRBJ2-7,TRBV10-3,TGTGCCATCAGTGGGACGACAGGGGGAGAGCAGTACTTC,CAISGTTGGEQYF
NA,NA,TRBJ2-3,TRBV5-1,TGCGCCAGCAGCTTGGCTAGTTCCACAGATACGCAGTATTTT,CASSLASSTDTQYF
NA,NA,TRBJ2-5,TRBV6-6,TGTGCCAGCAGTTACTCTACCGGCCAAGGGGGGTACTTC,CASSYSTGQGGYF
TRBD2,NA,TRBJ2-7,TRBV6-1,TGTGCCAGCAGTGGGGGACTAGCGGGAGGGCCAGTCGGGCAGTACTTC,CASSGGLAGGPVGQYF
NA,NA,TRBJ1-5,TRBV7-8,TGTGCCAGCAGCTTAGAAAAGGGGGATCAGCCCCAGCATTTT,CASSLEKGDQPQHF
NA,NA,TRBJ1-5,TRBV6-5,TGTGCCAGCAGACTACAGGACAATCAGCCCCAGCATTTT,CASRLQDNQPQHF
NA,NA,TRBJ1-1,TRBV21-1,TGTGCCAGCAGCAAAGGGGGTGGAGCGGGGAACCTCCCCCTGAACACTGAAGCTTTCTTT,CASSKGGGAGNLPLNTEAFF
TRBD2,NA,TRBJ2-3,TRBV30,TGTGCCTGGACCGTAGGGCTAGCGGGTGCAGATACGCAGTATTTT,CAWTVGLAGADTQYF
NA,NA,TRBJ1-4,TRBV11-2,TGTGCCAGCAGCAATAATGGGTGGAAACTGTTTTTT,CASSNNGWKLFF
TRBD1,NA,TRBJ2-3,TRBV6-5,TGTGCCAGCAGTTACGGACGGGACAGACACACAGATACGCAGTATTTT,CASSYGRDRHTDTQYF
NA,NA,TRBJ1-5,TRBV6-1,TGTGCCAGCAGTGAAGGGTGGGTTCGCAATCAGCCCCAGCATTTT,CASSEGWVRNQPQHF
TRBD1,NA,TRBJ2-3,TRBV23-1,TGCGCCAGGAATCGGGACAGGGCAGATACGCAGTATTTT,CARNRDRADTQYF
NA,NA,TRBJ2-2,TRBV30,TGTGCCTGGAGTGTCCGGGTCTCCGGGGAGCTGTTTTTT,CAWSVRVSGELFF
TRBD2,NA,TRBJ2-3,TRBV6-4,TGTGCCAGCAGTGCTCTAGCGGGGGAGGCAGATACGCAGTATTTT,CASSALAGEADTQYF
TRBD2,NA,TRBJ2-1,TRBV6-1,TGTGCCAGCAGTGAAGCTTCTAGCGGGAGTTGGAATGAGCAGTTCTTC,CASSEASSGSWNEQFF
NA,once,TRBJ1-2,TRBV5-1,TGCGCCAGCAGGAGGATTCAGGGACTTCATGGCTACACCTTC,CASRRIQGLHGYTF
TRBD1,NA,TRBJ2-1,TRBV5-1,TGCGCCAGCAGGCCAGGGACAGGGGCCTTGTTGGATAAAGGTGAGCAGTTCTTC,CASRPGTGALLDKGEQFF